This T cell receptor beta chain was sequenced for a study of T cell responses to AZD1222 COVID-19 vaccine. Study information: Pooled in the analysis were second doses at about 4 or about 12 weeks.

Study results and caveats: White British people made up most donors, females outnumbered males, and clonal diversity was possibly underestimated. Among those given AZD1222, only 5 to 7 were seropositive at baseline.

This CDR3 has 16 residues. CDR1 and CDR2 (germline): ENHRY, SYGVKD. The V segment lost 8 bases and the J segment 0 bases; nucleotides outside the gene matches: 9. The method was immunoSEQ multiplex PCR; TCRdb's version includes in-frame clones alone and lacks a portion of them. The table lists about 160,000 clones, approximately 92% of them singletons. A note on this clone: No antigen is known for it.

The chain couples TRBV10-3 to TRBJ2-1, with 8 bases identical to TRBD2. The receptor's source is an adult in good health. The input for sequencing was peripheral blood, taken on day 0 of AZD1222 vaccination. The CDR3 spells CAIGSTSVSSYNEQFF. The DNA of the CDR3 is TGTGCCATCGGATCGACTAGCGTAAGCTCCTACAATGAGCAGTTCTTC.